This T cell receptor (beta chain) was profiled in a study of blood T cell repertoires in COVID-19 (dated by TCRdb to 2020 to 2021). As for the study more broadly: The collaborator samples originated in the United States, Italy and Spain and spanned the acute and convalescent phases of COVID-19. The material from the prospective study consisted of cDNA or gDNA derived from T cells, B-cell-depleted T cells, or PBMCs. The dataset comprised deeply sampled blood TCRbeta repertoires from subjects exposed to, actively infected with, or recovered from COVID-19. A freely available public database, intended as a resource for researchers studying the immune response to SARS-CoV-2, is where the repertoires were released. The samples were drawn from two sources: the first 160 participants of the ongoing ImmuneRACE study, and over 950 subjects contributed by 6 global collaborators. Nearly every sample came with metadata listing a de-identified subject ID, COVID-19 status, age in years and sex. Where available, HLA class I and class II types were obtained from metadata supplied by the sample provider rather than from assay-based typing.

This clone appeared once. Its antigen is not yet known. Base qualities were left out, and no much larger clone turns up one base away. V loses 0 bases of germline sequence and J loses 5 bases, and the interval between the two ends is 13 bases. According to the germline V gene, CDR1 reads MNHEY and CDR2 reads SVGAGI. From the cysteine up to the phenylalanine, the CDR3 has a length of 16 residues. CDR3 DNA only is kept here, 48 bases in frame from base 1. The collaborating institutions used their own protocols to collect whole blood in K2EDTA tubes. For TCRbeta analysis, collaborators shipped samples as frozen whole blood, isolated PBMCs, or DNA extracted from either of those sample types. Here is what the overall study found, with its caveats: The quantity of clinical and demographic metadata differed by source and by participant and was supplied without curation.

TCRbeta CDR3 regions were amplified from genomic DNA by means of the immunoSEQ Assay, a bias-controlled multiplex PCR. Per the authors' processing: The number of nucleated cells in each sample was estimated by amplification of reference gene primers within the assay. To quantify the absolute abundance of each unique TCRbeta CDR3 rearrangement, sequence reads were collapsed and filtered. For each sample, productive Simpson clonality was calculated by taking the square root of Simpson's diversity index across productive rearrangements. The clones in this table, taken by TCRdb from immuneACCESS, are in-frame only. Not every clone is retained; where verified, under half of the shortfall comes from an unresolved V gene, and the cause of the rest is unknown. Clonal size and the V and J genes are those of that table, whereas D and trimming came from the DNA. The sample data list about 41,000 clones, and 87% of these were observed just once. The ten most abundant clones make up 4.3% of the sample.

Recombination linked TRBV6-5 to TRBJ1-4; a tentative D match to TRBD1 spans 6 bases. The source of this sequence is a man between 60 and 70 years old with acute or convalescent COVID-19. The sample was peripheral blood. The CDR3 protein: CASSYSKGVSNEKLFF. The sequence in DNA is TGTGCCAGCAGTTACTCGAAGGGGGTCTCAAATGAAAAACTGTTTTTT.